The clone carrying this T cell receptor beta chain came up many times. The target antigen is unknown. Patients were all untreated before their thyroid surgery. Trimming left V 2 bases short and J 4 bases short, with 8 bases between. This CDR3 spans 13 amino acids. The V gene's germline CDR1 is MDHEN and CDR2 SYDVKM. Per the original data handling: Using the CDR3 differences seen across clinicopathological groups, the authors built a distant-metastasis classifier for papillary thyroid cancer, which was meant to discriminate distant-metastatic patients. MiXCR re-clonotyped the PCR reads for TCRdb. What appears here as the V and J calls and clone size reflects TCRdb's work, not the paper's. This table holds 22,000 or so clones, 13% to 15% found once. This record comes from a study of metastatic and nonmetastatic thyroid tumors. Study details: From malignant and benign thyroid patients, repertoires in blood and in tumor or nodule tissue were compared. Study outcomes and limitations: It was reportedly found that TCR beta diversity was significantly higher in malignant thyroid tumors than in benign nodules, a difference seen in both blood and tumor samples.

The chain joins TRBV28 to TRBJ1-1; D unresolved. This TCR was sampled from a female donor with papillary thyroid cancer or a benign thyroid nodule (not recorded which). Some clones in this sample may be carry-over from other donors' samples. The sample comprised tumor tissue. DNA for the CDR3: TGTGCCAGCAGTTTAAAACGTGCCACTGAAGCTTTCTTT. It codes for CASSLKRATEAFF.